This T cell receptor (beta chain) came from a study of response to subunit inactivated influenza vaccine. TCRdb redid the calling of the RT-PCR reads with MiXCR, one entry per CDR3 protein. This table holds about 800,000 distinct CDR3 sequences, approximately 22% found once. The V segment lost 6 bases and the J segment 0 bases; nucleotides outside the gene matches: 7. Germline V gene data show CDR1 as DFQATT and CDR2 as SNEGSKA (reference sequence). This CDR3 has 15 residues. This clonotype was observed a few times. The sequence derives from a man in his fifties or sixties who received an inactivated influenza vaccine. Sequencing used PBMCs from blood, obtained 4 to 6 days after vaccination. The chain joins TRBV20-1 to TRBJ2-1; 8 nucleotides line up with TRBD1. The CDR3 DNA reads TGCAGTGCCATAAACAGGGGGAGCTCCTACAATGAGCAGTTCTTC. Its protein is CSAINRGSSYNEQFF.